The sequence of this TCR beta chain was determined in a study of T cell changes during pregnancy in multiple sclerosis. Sequenced by immunoSEQ multiplex PCR; TCRdb stores in-frame clones only, minus some. The data show 35,000 to 45,000 clones, with 90% seen just once and approximately 5.9% held by the top ten. Per germline, CDR1 SGHKS and CDR2 YYEKEE (reference sequence). This CDR3 has 15 residues. Trimming shortened V by 2 bases and J by 0 bases, and 11 bases separated the two germline ends. The J gene is TRBJ1-1, the V gene TRBV5-5; D might be TRBD1 (5 bases). The material sequenced was peripheral blood, taken in the third trimester of pregnancy. This sequence originates from a female donor in good health, enrolled as a control in a pregnancy study. CDR3 DNA: TGTGCCAGCAGCTTTTTCGGGGGATTGAACACTGAAGCTTTCTTT. It translates to CASSFFGGLNTEAFF.